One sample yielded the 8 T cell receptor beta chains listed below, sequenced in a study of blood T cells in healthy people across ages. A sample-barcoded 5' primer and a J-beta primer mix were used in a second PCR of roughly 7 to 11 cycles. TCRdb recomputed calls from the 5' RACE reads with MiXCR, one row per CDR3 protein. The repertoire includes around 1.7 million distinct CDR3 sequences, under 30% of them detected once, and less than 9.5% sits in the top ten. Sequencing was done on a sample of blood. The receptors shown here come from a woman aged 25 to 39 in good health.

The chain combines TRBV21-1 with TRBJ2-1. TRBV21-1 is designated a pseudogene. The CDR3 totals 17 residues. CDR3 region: CASSKARSAAEDNEQFF. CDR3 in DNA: TGTGCCAGCAGCAAAGCGAGGTCGGCAGCAGAAGACAATGAGCAGTTCTTC.

The CDR3 is CASSLRGASFGYTF. In nucleotides, the CDR3 is TGTGCCAGCAGTTTAAGGGGGGCATCGTTTGGCTACACCTTC. The chain uses TRBV27 and TRBJ1-2, with D possibly TRBD1 on 6 matching bases. Germline CDR1 is MNHEY and CDR2 is SMNVEV (reference sequence). The CDR3 extends over 14 amino acids. The V and J ends lost 2 bases and 7 bases respectively, with 14 bases between them.

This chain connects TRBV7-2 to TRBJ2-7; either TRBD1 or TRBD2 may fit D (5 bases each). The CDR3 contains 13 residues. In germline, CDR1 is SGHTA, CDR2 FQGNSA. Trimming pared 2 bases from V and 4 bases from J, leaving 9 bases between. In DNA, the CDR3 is TGTGCCAGCAGCTTAAATGGGGGTTACGAGCAGTACTTC. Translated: CASSLNGGYEQYF.

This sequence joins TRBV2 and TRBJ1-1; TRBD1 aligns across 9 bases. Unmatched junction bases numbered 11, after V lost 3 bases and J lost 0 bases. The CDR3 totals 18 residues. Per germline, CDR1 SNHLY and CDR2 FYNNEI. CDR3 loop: CASSDIRTGEAMNTEAFF. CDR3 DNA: TGTGCCAGCAGTGATATTAGGACAGGGGAGGCCATGAACACTGAAGCTTTCTTT.

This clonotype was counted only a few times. CDR3 protein: CASSVTITDTQYF. DNA of the CDR3: TGTGCCAGCAGTGTCACCATCACAGATACGCAGTATTTT. This sequence joins TRBV2 and TRBJ2-3; D is unclear. The ends were cut back, 4 bases at V and 2 bases at J, with 7 bases in the middle. CDR3 size: 13 residues. Germline V lookup: CDR1 SNHLY, CDR2 FYNNEI.

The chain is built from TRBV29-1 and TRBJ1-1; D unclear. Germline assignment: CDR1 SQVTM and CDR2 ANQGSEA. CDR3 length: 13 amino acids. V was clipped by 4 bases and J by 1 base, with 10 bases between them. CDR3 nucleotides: TGCAGCGTTGTCGGCATCCGGAACACTGAAGCTTTCTTT. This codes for CSVVGIRNTEAFF.

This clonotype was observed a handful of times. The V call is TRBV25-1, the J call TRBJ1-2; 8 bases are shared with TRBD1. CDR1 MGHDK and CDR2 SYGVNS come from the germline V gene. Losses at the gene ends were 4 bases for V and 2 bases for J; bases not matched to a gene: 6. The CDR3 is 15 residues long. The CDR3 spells CASSATGEGNYGYTF. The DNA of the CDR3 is TGTGCCAGCAGTGCGACAGGGGAAGGGAACTATGGCTACACCTTC.

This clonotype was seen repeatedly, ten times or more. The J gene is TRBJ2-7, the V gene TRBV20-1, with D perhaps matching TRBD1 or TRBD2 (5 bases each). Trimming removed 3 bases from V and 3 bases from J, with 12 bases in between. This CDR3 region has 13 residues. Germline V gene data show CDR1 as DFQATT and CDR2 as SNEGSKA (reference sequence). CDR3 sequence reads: CSASRGVNYEQYF. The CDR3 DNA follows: TGCAGTGCTAGTCGAGGGGTGAACTACGAGCAGTACTTC.